The next 29 T cell receptor beta chains were all read from a single sample in a study of blood T cell repertoires in COVID-19. Repertoires were generated with immunoSEQ multiplex PCR, while TCRdb's copy carries only in-frame clones and drops some. The data show roughly 160,000 clones, roughly 80% seen once. The sample was PBMCs or T cells enriched from blood (not recorded which). These receptor sequences come from a woman aged 40 to 50 with acute COVID-19.

The chain's CDR3 is CASKNPPGQGMNTEAFF. CDR3 bases: TGCGCCAGCAAAAACCCACCGGGACAGGGGATGAACACTGAAGCTTTCTTT. J is TRBJ1-1 and V is TRBV10-2, with TRBD1 matching over 10 bases. This CDR3 is built from 17 residues. The germline V gene encodes CDR1 WSHSY and CDR2 SAAADI. V dropped 7 bases and J dropped 0; count of bases not matched to a gene: 11.

The CDR3 DNA is TGTGCCAGCAGCAAATGTCGGGGCGGGAGCTCCTACAATGAGCAGTTCTTC. Translating gives CASSKCRGGSSYNEQFF. J is TRBJ2-1 and V is TRBV21-1; the D call TRBD2 from the table was never checked on the DNA. TRBV21-1 is listed as a pseudogene. The CDR3 covers 17 residues.

The chain links TRBV19 to TRBJ2-2; 12 nucleotides line up with TRBD2. Germline V gene data show CDR1 as LNHDA and CDR2 as SQIVND (reference sequence). Trimming cost V 2 bases and J 5 bases; bases outside gene matches: 18. This CDR3 has 21 amino acids. The CDR3 is CASSIPPRLAGERRRTGELFF. In DNA, the CDR3 is TGTGCCAGTAGTATACCACCCCGACTAGCGGGAGAGCGTAGGAGGACCGGGGAGCTGTTTTTT.

This clone was observed a few times. One end of the junction does not line up with germline, which may come from a read error. The gene calls are TRBV19 and TRBJ1-2; a weak D match, TRBD1 (6 bases). The germline V gene encodes CDR1 LNHDA and CDR2 SQIVND (reference sequence). The CDR3 has 15 amino acids. The chain's CDR3 is CASSMVGAAKYGYTF. The CDR3 DNA reads TGTGCCAGTAGTATGGTGGGGGCGGCTAAGTATGGCTACACCTTC.

This clone was seen once. The chain carries TRBV2 and TRBJ1-2, with no clear D. Germline V gene sequence: CDR1 SNHLY, CDR2 FYNNEI. The CDR3 consists of 13 residues. Trimming shortened V by 4 bases and J by 7 bases, and 13 bases separated the two germline ends. For the CDR3, the DNA is TGTGCCAGCAGTGCTGGAGGTCTCGGTGGCTACACCTTC. Protein sequence: CASSAGGLGGYTF.

In the case of this clone: Sequence at one end of the junction differs from germline and may be a read error. The chain is built from TRBV7-7 and TRBJ1-1; D uncertain. This CDR3 has 13 residues. Germline V gene data show CDR1 as SSHAT and CDR2 as FNYEAQ (reference sequence). The CDR3 region has the DNA TGTGCTAGCAGCTTGAACAGGAACACTGAAGCTTTCTTT. As protein: CASSLNRNTEAFF. Using reference TRBV7-7 and TRBJ1-1 for the parts outside the CDR3, the full variable domain is GAGVSQSPRYKVTKRGQDVTLRCDPISSHATLYWYQQALGQGPEFLTYFNYEAQPDKSGLPSDRFSAERPEGSISTLTIQRTEQRDSAMYRCASSLNRNTEAFFGQGTRLTVV.

The J gene is TRBJ1-2, the V gene TRBV4-2; 8 bases are shared with TRBD1. CDR1 LGHNA and CDR2 YNFKEQ come from the germline V gene. CDR3 length: 14 residues. J was trimmed by 3 bases and V by 2 bases; bases with no gene match: 2. The CDR3 DNA reads TGTGCCAGCAGCCAACGGGGACAGGACTATGGCTACACCTTC. Residues: CASSQRGQDYGYTF.

V and J are TRBV7-9 and TRBJ2-1; perhaps TRBD1 as D (5 bases). Per the germline V gene, CDR1 is SEHNR and CDR2 is FQNEAQ (reference sequence). Trimming removed 5 bases at V and 0 bases at J, with 11 bases between. This CDR3 is built from 15 residues. DNA for the CDR3: TGTGCCAGCAGCCCACCCCAGGGCTCCTACAATGAGCAGTTCTTC. This gives the protein CASSPPQGSYNEQFF. Variable domain in full (rest from reference TRBV7-9 and TRBJ2-1): DTGVSQNPRHKITKRGQNVTFRCDPISEHNRLYWYRQTLGQGPEFLTYFQNEAQLEKSRLLSDRFSAERPKGSFSTLEIQRTEQGDSAMYLCASSPPQGSYNEQFFGPGTRLTVL.

This chain links TRBV10-3 with TRBJ1-1, with D possibly TRBD1 on 5 matching bases. V lost 9 bases and J lost 1, with 15 bases in between. The CDR3 extends over 14 amino acids. The V gene's germline CDR1 is ENHRY and CDR2 SYGVKD. Here the CDR3 DNA reads TGTGCCATTACCCTGGGAGGGGAGAACACTGAAGCTTTCTTT. This encodes CAITLGGENTEAFF.

The rearrangement links TRBV10-1 to TRBJ1-2; D might be TRBD1 (5 bases). Germline V CDR1 and CDR2: WNHNN, SYGVQD (reference sequence). This CDR3 is built from 14 residues. DNA of the CDR3: TGCCCCCCCAGCGACCGGGGGGACGGCTATGGCTACACCTTC. This codes for CPPSDRGDGYGYTF.

The gene calls are TRBV5-5 and TRBJ1-6; 8 bases align to TRBD1. The CDR3 has 17 amino acids. V lost 3 bases and J lost 9; bases outside the gene matches: 14. Germline V gene data show CDR1 as SGHKS and CDR2 as YYEKEE (reference sequence). The CDR3 DNA sequence: TGTGCCAGCAGCTCGGAACCAGGGGGCGCTTTTAGTTCACCCCTCCACTTT. Translation: CASSSEPGGAFSSPLHF.

The chain is built from TRBV20-1 and TRBJ2-7; TRBD1 might be the D (5 bases). The CDR3 is 12 amino acids. Germline V lookup: CDR1 DFQATT, CDR2 SNEGSKA (reference sequence). With 3 bases removed from V and 5 bases from J, the gap between germline ends came to 11 bases. CDR3 nucleotide sequence: TGCAGTGCTAGTAAAAAGGGGCACGAGCAGTACGTC. This gives the protein CSASKKGHEQYV.

The chain recombines TRBV25-1 with TRBJ1-2, with D possibly TRBD1 on 6 matching bases. With 4 bases removed from V and 4 bases from J, the gap between germline ends came to 7 bases. CDR1 MGHDK and CDR2 SYGVNS come from the germline V gene. The CDR3 loop spans 12 amino acids. CDR3 bases: TGTGCCAGCAGTGTACAGGGCTATGGCTACACCTTC. Translation: CASSVQGYGYTF.

The V and J genes are TRBV12-3 or TRBV12-4 and TRBJ1-1; D is ambiguous. Trimming removed 3 bases from V and 1 base from J, with 6 bases in between. CDR3 length: 13 amino acids. CDR3 sequence reads: CASSLASNTEAFF. CDR3 bases: TGTGCCAGCAGTTTGGCTTCGAACACTGAAGCTTTCTTT.

The chain uses TRBV9 and TRBJ1-1; D ambiguous. This CDR3 is built from 14 residues. V shed 0 bases and J shed 4 bases, with 10 bases lying between them. The germline CDR1 and CDR2 sequences are SGDLS and YYNGEE. This CDR3 reads CASSVDVHPTEAFF. CDR3 nucleotide sequence: TGTGCCAGCAGCGTAGATGTACACCCCACTGAAGCTTTCTTT.

In nucleotides, the CDR3 is TGTGCCAGCAGTCCGTGGGGCCAATTCGTAAATGGCTACACCTTC. It specifies CASSPWGQFVNGYTF. The V call is TRBV6-5, the J call TRBJ1-2, with a tentative D call TRBD1 (5 bases). Trimming took off 5 bases at V and 6 bases at J, with 19 bases between the two ends. The CDR3 covers 15 residues. From germline, CDR1 is MNHEY and CDR2 SVGAGI.

The rearrangement joins TRBV18 to TRBJ2-2; possible D gene TRBD1, 6 bases. This CDR3 is 17 amino acids long. Trimming shortened V by 2 bases and J by 3 bases, and 16 bases separated the two germline ends. The germline CDR1 and CDR2 sequences are KGHSH and LQKENI. CDR3 DNA: TGTGCCAGCTCACCATACCCGAGCAGGGGAGACACCGGGGAGCTGTTTTTT. This encodes CASSPYPSRGDTGELFF.

A few counts support this clone. The chain couples TRBV19 to TRBJ1-1; possibly TRBD1 for D (6 bases). The V gene lost 6 bases and the J gene lost 3 bases, with 8 bases spanning the gap. Germline V lookup: CDR1 LNHDA, CDR2 SQIVND (reference sequence). The CDR3 loop spans 12 amino acids. As DNA, the CDR3 is TGTGCCAGTAGCCAGGGGTACACTGAAGCTTTCTTT. This sequence encodes CASSQGYTEAFF.

The CDR3 spells CASASAGGPHEQYF. The CDR3 bases are TGTGCCAGCGCATCGGCGGGAGGGCCACACGAGCAGTACTTC. The chain links TRBV18 to TRBJ2-7; 9 bases map to TRBD2. After removal of 8 bases from V and 5 bases from J, the junction contained 10 bases not matched to a gene. Germline CDR1 is KGHSH and CDR2 is LQKENI. CDR3 length equals 14 residues.

The V call is TRBV2, the J call TRBJ1-1; TRBD1 matches 9 bases. Germline V gene sequence: CDR1 SNHLY, CDR2 FYNNEI. J gave up 5 bases and V 5 bases, and 6 bases lay outside the gene matches. The CDR3 has 14 amino acids. The CDR3 coding sequence is TGTGCCAGCAGTCCGGGACAGGGTAGGACTGAAGCTTTCTTT. It specifies CASSPGQGRTEAFF.

This sequence joins TRBV5-1 and TRBJ2-1; 9 nucleotides align to TRBD2. The CDR3 contains 14 residues. Germline V gene sequence: CDR1 SGHRS, CDR2 YFSETQ. Trimming took 2 bases from V and 10 from J; bases not matched to a gene: 7. CDR3 bases: TGCGCCAGCAGCTTTAGCGGGAGAGGCCCCGAGCAGTTCTTC. As protein: CASSFSGRGPEQFF.

V gene TRBV5-1 combines with J gene TRBJ1-5, with 7 nucleotides matching TRBD1. The germline CDR1 and CDR2 sequences are SGHRS and YFSETQ. After removal of 0 bases from V and 1 base from J, the junction contained 1 base not matched to a gene. CDR3 length: 15 residues. The CDR3 nucleotides are TGCGCCAGCAGCTTGGGACAGGGAAGCAATCAGCCCCAGCATTTT. It is translated as CASSLGQGSNQPQHF.

This clone was seen a few times. The V and J genes are TRBV18 and TRBJ1-4; 9 nucleotides match TRBD1. J gave up 4 bases and V 4 bases, and 7 bases lay outside the gene matches. The CDR3 covers 16 residues. Germline values: CDR1 KGHSH, CDR2 LQKENI. CDR3 amino acids: CASSQGTGSLNEKLFF. The CDR3 DNA reads as TGTGCCAGCTCACAAGGGACAGGGTCCCTTAATGAAAAACTGTTTTTT.

The CDR3 loop is CASSPPGRRDYGYTF. The CDR3 region has the DNA TGTGCCAGCAGCCCCCCAGGCCGGAGGGACTATGGCTACACCTTC. This chain connects TRBV11-2 to TRBJ1-2; no firm D call. Germline assignment: CDR1 SGHAT and CDR2 FQNNGV. V lost 5 bases to trimming and J lost 3 bases, with 16 bases between them. The CDR3 runs 15 residues.

The chain couples TRBV7-9 to TRBJ2-7, with 8 nucleotides matching TRBD2. The CDR3 is made up of 13 amino acids. Germline lookup yields CDR1 SEHNR and CDR2 FQNEAQ (reference sequence). V was pared by 5 bases and J by 2 bases, with 2 bases of the junction left unmatched. CDR3 loop: CASSISGTYEQYV. Here the CDR3 DNA reads TGTGCCAGCAGCATTAGCGGGACCTACGAGCAGTACGTC.

The chain links TRBV12-5 to TRBJ1-1; D is unclear. Deletions cut 3 bases from V and 1 base from J, with 6 bases between. CDR1 is LGHNT and CDR2 is FRNRAP in the germline V gene. The CDR3 consists of 13 residues. The CDR3 DNA sequence: TGTGCTAGTGGTTTCCACAGGAACACTGAAGCTTTCTTT. Residues: CASGFHRNTEAFF.

This clone was picked up one time. The chain links TRBV11-2 to TRBJ2-7; the match to TRBD2 covers 9 bases. Trimming took 2 bases from V and 5 from J; bases not matched to a gene: 7. The CDR3 is 15 amino acids. CDR1 and CDR2 from the germline V gene are SGHAT and FQNNGV. This CDR3 reads CASSLNSGSGDEQYF. The DNA of the CDR3 is TGTGCCAGCAGCTTAAATAGCGGGAGCGGGGACGAGCAGTACTTC.

This clone was recorded a few times. The chain couples TRBV21-1 to TRBJ1-3; the table's D call TRBD1 went unverified against the DNA. TRBV21-1 has pseudogene status. The CDR3 sequence is 18 residues long. CDR3 sequence (DNA): TGTGCCAGCAGCCCGAAGGTCCAACAGGGGGTGAGAGGAAACACCATATATTTT. Translating gives CASSPKVQQGVRGNTIYF.

This clone showed up just a few times. The chain couples TRBV6-5 to TRBJ2-1; D gene uncertain. The CDR3 length is 12 residues. V was clipped by 2 bases and J by 6 bases, with 5 bases between them. From germline, CDR1 is MNHEY and CDR2 SVGAGI. CDR3 sequence: CASSYDSNEQFF. CDR3 DNA: TGTGCCAGCAGTTACGATAGCAATGAGCAGTTCTTC.